A single sample is the source of the 30 T cell receptor beta chains below, sequenced in a study of cytomegalovirus exposure and HLA in healthy donors. Primers included in the PCR were 60 Vbeta and 13 Jbeta primers. The table came from immunoSEQ multiplex PCR; TCRdb's copy has only in-frame clones and leaves some out. The table has about 170,000 clones, approximately 72% seen once; the top ten hold around 7%. The sequencing input was PBMCs. The receptors stem from a man aged 40-50 years in good health and CMV-seropositive.

V and J are TRBV9 and TRBJ1-3, with TRBD1 identical over 7 bases. CDR1 and CDR2 (germline): SGDLS, YYNGEE. Trimming at V came to 4 bases and at J to 0 bases, leaving 10 bases not matched to a gene. The CDR3 contains 17 residues. CDR3 in amino acids: CASSLGGTEISGNTIYF. CDR3 DNA sequence: TGTGCCAGCAGCCTAGGGGGGACAGAGATCTCTGGAAACACCATATATTTT.

This clone came up a few times. This chain joins TRBV6-6 and TRBJ2-7; no firm D call. V dropped 5 bases and J dropped 3 bases, with 14 bases sitting between them. The length of the CDR3 is 14 residues. The germline V gene has CDR1 MNHNY and CDR2 SVGAGI (reference sequence). CDR3 loop: CASSPWAKIYEQYF. CDR3 sequence (DNA): TGTGCCAGCAGTCCGTGGGCCAAGATCTACGAGCAGTACTTC.

V and J are TRBV9 and TRBJ2-1, with TRBD2 identical over 10 bases. The V segment lost 1 base and the J segment 10 bases; nucleotides outside the gene matches: 8. Germline V lookup: CDR1 SGDLS, CDR2 YYNGEE. The CDR3 consists of 15 residues. The CDR3 loop is CASSVSSGGAGEQFF. The DNA of the CDR3 is TGTGCCAGCAGCGTATCCAGCGGGGGGGCAGGAGAGCAGTTCTTC.

The V and J genes are TRBV9 and TRBJ2-2; TRBD1 matches at 7 bases. The CDR3 totals 15 residues. Germline CDR1 and CDR2: SGDLS and YYNGEE. V gave up 0 bases and J gave up 6 bases; unmatched junction bases: 5. CDR3 in amino acids: CASSVGPQGAGELFF. CDR3 coding DNA: TGTGCCAGCAGCGTAGGGCCCCAGGGGGCCGGGGAGCTGTTTTTT.

V and J are TRBV7-9 and TRBJ1-6; TRBD1 is a possible D gene (5 bases). The germline gives CDR1 SEHNR, CDR2 FQNEAQ (reference sequence). V gave up 5 bases and J gave up 15 bases, with 23 bases separating them. CDR3 length equals 15 residues. The CDR3 coding sequence is TGTGCCAGCAGCATCGACAGTGCTACTCTGTGGGGCCTCCACTTT. This codes for CASSIDSATLWGLHF. Together with reference TRBV7-9 and TRBJ1-6, the CDR3 gives the full variable domain: DTGVSQNPRHKITKRGQNVTFRCDPISEHNRLYWYRQTLGQGPEFLTYFQNEAQLEKSRLLSDRFSAERPKGSFSTLEIQRTEQGDSAMYLCASSIDSATLWGLHFGNGTRLTVT.

This clone occurred a few times. This chain joins TRBV19 and TRBJ2-6; 8 bases fit TRBD2. Looked up from germline, CDR1 is LNHDA and CDR2 is SQIVND (reference sequence). This CDR3 spans 16 amino acids. The J segment lost 0 bases and the V segment lost 6 bases, leaving 4 bases of the junction unmatched. Here the CDR3 reads CASSGGAFSGANVLTF. The CDR3 coding sequence is TGTGCCAGTAGCGGGGGGGCCTTCTCTGGGGCCAACGTCCTGACTTTC.

This clone was detected only a few times. The genes are TRBV7-8 and TRBJ2-6; the D is unclear. The V gene's germline CDR1 is SGHVS and CDR2 FQNEAQ. The CDR3 runs 15 residues. Trimming took 2 bases from V and 1 from J, leaving 6 bases between them. The CDR3 coding sequence is TGTGCCAGCAGCTTACGACATTCTGGGGCCAACGTCCTGACTTTC. Translation gives CASSLRHSGANVLTF. Variable domain in full (rest from reference TRBV7-8 and TRBJ2-6): GAGVSQSPRYKVAKRGQDVALRCDPISGHVSLFWYQQALGQGPEFLTYFQNEAQLDKSGLPSDRFFAERPEGSVSTLKIQRTQQEDSAVYLCASSLRHSGANVLTFGAGSRLTVL.

The V gene is TRBV10-3, the J gene TRBJ1-5; 7 nucleotides agree with TRBD1. J gave up 8 bases and V 7 bases, and 8 bases lay outside the gene matches. The CDR3 length is 13 residues. The germline gives CDR1 ENHRY, CDR2 SYGVKD. CDR3 protein: CAINGQANEPQHF. In nucleotides, the CDR3 is TGTGCCATCAACGGACAGGCAAATGAGCCCCAGCATTTT.

This clone showed up just a few times. The V gene is TRBV29-1, the J gene TRBJ1-2; the D gene is possibly TRBD1 (6 bases). The CDR3 has 11 residues. CDR1 and CDR2 from the germline V gene are SQVTM and ANQGSEA. V lost 3 bases to trimming and J lost 8 bases, with 10 bases between them. This chain's CDR3 is CSVDRGNGYTF. The CDR3 DNA sequence: TGCAGCGTTGACAGGGGCAACGGCTACACCTTC.

This clone was seen once. CDR3 loop: CASSYPWTANTEAFF. The CDR3 nucleotides read TGTGCCAGCAGCTACCCCTGGACAGCGAACACTGAAGCTTTCTTT. The chain combines TRBV5-4 with TRBJ1-1; a weak D match, TRBD1 (6 bases). Germline CDR1 SGHNT, CDR2 YYREEE (reference sequence). Trimming shortened V by 3 bases and J by 1 base, and 13 bases separated the two germline ends. The CDR3 loop spans 15 amino acids.

This clone appeared a single time. The chain recombines TRBV2 with TRBJ2-5; D perhaps matches TRBD1 (7 bases). The CDR3 is 14 amino acids. Germline V CDR1 and CDR2: SNHLY, FYNNEI. V lost 6 bases and J 8 bases, leaving 19 bases between the germline ends. DNA of the CDR3: TGTGCCAGCAGCGGCGGGACAGACCCCGGAACCCAGTACTTC. As protein: CASSGGTDPGTQYF.

This chain connects TRBV18 to TRBJ2-2; D may be TRBD1 (5 bases). The CDR3 spans 16 residues. Looked up from germline, CDR1 is KGHSH and CDR2 is LQKENI. With 0 bases removed from V and 0 bases from J, the gap between germline ends came to 8 bases. The CDR3 DNA reads as TGTGCCAGCTCACCACCGGTGGGGCCGAACACCGGGGAGCTGTTTTTT. It translates to CASSPPVGPNTGELFF.

J is TRBJ2-2 and V is TRBV7-9, with D tentatively TRBD1 (6 bases). The V gene lost 6 bases and the J gene lost 1 base, with 15 bases spanning the gap. The CDR3 runs to 16 residues. Germline V gives CDR1 SEHNR, CDR2 FQNEAQ (reference sequence). The CDR3 region has the DNA TGTGCCAGCAGTCCAGAAAAGGGGGTGAACACCGGGGAGCTGTTTTTT. Translating gives CASSPEKGVNTGELFF.

V is TRBV2 and J is TRBJ2-1, with 7 bases that match TRBD2. V lost 4 bases and J lost 7; bases outside the gene matches: 1. Per the germline V gene, CDR1 is SNHLY and CDR2 is FYNNEI. The CDR3 is 12 amino acids. CDR3 loop: CASSGGGNEQFF. CDR3 nucleotides: TGTGCCAGCAGTGGGGGGGGGAATGAGCAGTTCTTC.

The chain employs TRBV7-2 and TRBJ1-2; 7 bases are a match to TRBD1. J gave up 3 bases and V 3 bases, and 7 bases lay outside the gene matches. CDR1 and CDR2 from the germline V gene are SGHTA and FQGNSA. CDR3 length: 15 residues. The CDR3 bases are TGTGCCAGCAGCTTTATCCGGGACAGCTACTATGGCTACACCTTC. This sequence encodes CASSFIRDSYYGYTF.

The chain joins TRBV18 to TRBJ2-2, with a possible D match to TRBD1 (6 bases). The germline V and J ends were trimmed by 1 base and 0 bases, with 9 bases remaining between them. The CDR3 has 16 residues. Germline V gives CDR1 KGHSH, CDR2 LQKENI. As DNA, the CDR3 is TGTGCCAGCTCACCACTGCGGACAGCGAACACCGGGGAGCTGTTTTTT. It encodes CASSPLRTANTGELFF.

V usage is TRBV21-1 and J usage is TRBJ2-5; the table gives TRBD2 as D, unverified against the DNA. TRBV21-1 is recorded as a pseudogene. The CDR3 extends over 16 amino acids. The chain's CDR3 is CASSKALRPTPETQYF. Written as DNA, the CDR3 is TGTGCCAGCAGCAAAGCGCTGAGGCCTACCCCTGAGACCCAGTACTTC.

There are a few counts of this clone. V is TRBV6-1 and J is TRBJ1-3; D is undetermined. CDR3 length equals 16 residues. The V gene lost 2 bases and the J gene lost 0 bases, with 11 bases spanning the gap. Germline assignment: CDR1 MNHNS and CDR2 SASEGT. The CDR3 sequence is CASSESIQSSGNTIYF. CDR3 DNA: TGTGCCAGCAGTGAATCGATACAGAGCTCTGGAAACACCATATATTTT.

The chain uses TRBV15 and TRBJ1-3, with D unresolved. Germline lookup yields CDR1 LNHNV and CDR2 YYDKDF (reference sequence). The CDR3 consists of 14 residues. Deletions cut 4 bases from V and 3 bases from J, with 10 bases between. As DNA, the CDR3 is TGTGCCACCAGCATAGCGAACGTTGGAAACACCATATATTTT. Its translation: CATSIANVGNTIYF.

This clone was picked up a small number of times. V usage is TRBV19 and J usage is TRBJ2-5; 11 nucleotides align to TRBD1. V lost 6 bases, J lost 5 bases, and 11 bases stayed unmatched. The CDR3 covers 16 residues. Germline assignment: CDR1 LNHDA and CDR2 SQIVND (reference sequence). Here the CDR3 reads CASRQFGTGGLETQYF. DNA of the CDR3: TGTGCCAGTAGACAGTTCGGGACAGGGGGATTGGAGACCCAGTACTTC.

This clone was observed a handful of times. The chain combines TRBV5-1 with TRBJ1-1; D is uncertain. The V end was cut by 0 bases, the J end by 1 base, with 7 bases between. Germline V gene sequence: CDR1 SGHRS, CDR2 YFSETQ. This CDR3 is built from 14 residues. In DNA form, the CDR3 reads TGCGCCAGCAGCTTGGGAGGGAGGAACACTGAAGCTTTCTTT. Translated: CASSLGGRNTEAFF.

In the case of this clone: A junction end diverges from the germline sequence, so it may reflect a read error. The V and J genes are TRBV19 and TRBJ2-7; D perhaps matches TRBD1 (6 bases). From germline, CDR1 is LNHDA and CDR2 SQIVND (reference sequence). This CDR3 spans 15 amino acids. CDR3 DNA sequence: TGTGCCACTAGTCCAAGGGGACATACATCCTACGAGCAGTACTTC. Protein sequence: CATSPRGHTSYEQYF.

V and J are TRBV7-3 and TRBJ2-1, with D perhaps TRBD2 (6 bases). Trimming removed 4 bases from V and 9 bases from J, with 13 bases in between. Germline loops: CDR1 SGHTA, CDR2 FQGTGA. The CDR3 totals 13 residues. The CDR3 sequence: CASSSVAGTEQFF. As DNA, the CDR3 is TGTGCCAGCAGCTCCGTCGCGGGAACTGAGCAGTTCTTC.

This clone has a single count. This sequence joins TRBV5-1 and TRBJ2-3; D may be TRBD1 (6 bases). This CDR3 is 14 amino acids long. Germline CDR1 reads SGHRS; CDR2 reads YFSETQ. The V end was cut by 4 bases, the J end by 4 bases, with 13 bases between. The CDR3, as DNA: TGCGCCAGCAGCCAGGACAGTAACCCAGATACGCAGTATTTT. Amino acid sequence: CASSQDSNPDTQYF.

V gene TRBV5-4 combines with J gene TRBJ1-6; D uncertain. V was cut by 0 bases and J by 6 bases, with 10 bases left in between. This CDR3 is built from 15 residues. Germline V gene lookup returns CDR1 SGHNT and CDR2 YYREEE (reference sequence). The CDR3 DNA is TGTGCCAGCAGCTTGGATTGGGGAGGTAATTCACCCCTCCACTTT. It specifies CASSLDWGGNSPLHF. Variable domain in full (rest from reference TRBV5-4 and TRBJ1-6): ETGVTQSPTHLIKTRGQQVTLRCSSQSGHNTVSWYQQALGQGPQFIFQYYREEENGRGNFPPRFSGLQFPNYSSELNVNALELDDSALYLCASSLDWGGNSPLHFGNGTRLTVT.

The rearrangement uses TRBV7-2 and TRBJ2-1, with D possibly being TRBD2 (7 bases). This CDR3 spans 14 amino acids. V was shortened by 8 bases and J by 7 bases, with 18 bases between the two germline ends. CDR1 SGHTA and CDR2 FQGNSA come from the germline V gene. This CDR3 is CASRLGGPANEQFF. CDR3 bases: TGTGCCAGCCGTTTGGGGGGGCCTGCGAATGAGCAGTTCTTC.

The chain joins TRBV10-3 to TRBJ2-7, with TRBD2 as a possible D gene (6 bases). The CDR3 extends over 14 amino acids. Trimming removed 0 bases from V and 2 bases from J, with 8 bases in between. The germline V gene encodes CDR1 ENHRY and CDR2 SYGVKD. CDR3 DNA sequence: TGTGCCATCAGTGAGTCGGAGGGTACCTACGAGCAGTACTTC. It codes for CAISESEGTYEQYF.

The chain combines TRBV6-5 with TRBJ1-2, with D tentatively TRBD1 (6 bases). The CDR3 is 15 residues long. CDR1 and CDR2 (germline): MNHEY, SVGAGI. V dropped 0 bases and J dropped 7 bases, with 15 bases sitting between them. The CDR3 sequence is CASSYSNGGAGGYTF. DNA of the CDR3: TGTGCCAGCAGTTACTCGAATGGGGGCGCGGGTGGCTACACCTTC.

The V gene is TRBV21-1, the J gene TRBJ2-2; the table's D call TRBD1 went unverified against the DNA. TRBV21-1 is a known pseudogene. This CDR3 region has 17 residues. CDR3 in DNA: TGTGCCAGCAGCAAAGATTCTCCGAACAGGGGGCCGAGTGAGCTGTTTTTT. Translation: CASSKDSPNRGPSELFF.

The chain joins TRBV9 to TRBJ2-1; 9 bases line up with TRBD1. The CDR3 runs to 17 residues. Germline trimming cut 3 bases from V and 9 bases from J; bases unmatched to any gene: 16. Germline loops: CDR1 SGDLS, CDR2 YYNGEE. Here the CDR3 reads CASSASLAGTGPSEQFF. In DNA, the CDR3 is TGTGCCAGCAGCGCCTCCCTCGCCGGGACAGGGCCTAGTGAGCAGTTCTTC. The entire variable domain, with the rest obtained from reference TRBV9 and TRBJ2-1, is as follows: DSGVTQTPKHLITATGQRVTLRCSPRSGDLSVYWYQQSLDQGLQFLIQYYNGEERAKGNILERFSAQQFPDLHSELNLSSLELGDSALYFCASSASLAGTGPSEQFFGPGTRLTVL.